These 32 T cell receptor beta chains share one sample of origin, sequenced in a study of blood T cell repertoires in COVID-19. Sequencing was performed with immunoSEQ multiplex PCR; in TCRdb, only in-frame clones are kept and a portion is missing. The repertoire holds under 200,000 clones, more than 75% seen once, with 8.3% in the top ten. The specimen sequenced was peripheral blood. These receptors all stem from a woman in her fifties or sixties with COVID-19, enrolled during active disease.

CDR3 nucleotides: TGTGCCAGCAGAAAACAGGGGAATGAGCAGTTCTTC. Amino acids: CASRKQGNEQFF. V and J are TRBV12-3 or TRBV12-4 and TRBJ2-1, with 7 bases identical to TRBD1. V was pared by 6 bases and J by 7 bases, with 3 bases of the junction left unmatched. The CDR3 has 12 amino acids.

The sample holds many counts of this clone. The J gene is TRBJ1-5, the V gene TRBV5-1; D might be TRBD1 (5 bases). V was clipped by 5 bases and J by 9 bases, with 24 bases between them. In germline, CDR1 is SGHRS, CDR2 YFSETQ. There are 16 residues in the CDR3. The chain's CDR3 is CASREGTGADHTPQHF. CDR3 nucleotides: TGCGCCAGCAGGGAGGGTACAGGAGCCGATCATACGCCCCAGCATTTT.

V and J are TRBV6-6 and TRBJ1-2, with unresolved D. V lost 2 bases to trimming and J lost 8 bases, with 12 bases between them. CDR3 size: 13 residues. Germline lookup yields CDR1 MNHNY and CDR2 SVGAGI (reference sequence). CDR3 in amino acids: CASSYPPGGGYTF. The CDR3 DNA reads TGTGCCAGCAGTTACCCTCCAGGTGGCGGCTACACCTTC.

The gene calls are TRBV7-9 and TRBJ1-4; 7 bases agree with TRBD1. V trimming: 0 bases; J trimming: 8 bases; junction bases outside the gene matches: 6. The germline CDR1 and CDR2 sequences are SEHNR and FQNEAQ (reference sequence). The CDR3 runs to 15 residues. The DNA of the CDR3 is TGTGCCAGCAGCTTAGCGGGGGACAGCCCGGAAAAACTGTTTTTT. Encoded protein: CASSLAGDSPEKLFF.

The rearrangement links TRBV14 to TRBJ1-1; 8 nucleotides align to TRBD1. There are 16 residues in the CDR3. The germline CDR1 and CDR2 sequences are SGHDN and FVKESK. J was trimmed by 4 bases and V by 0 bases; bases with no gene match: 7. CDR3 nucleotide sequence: TGTGCCAGCAGCCAAGATCTAATAACAGGGGGCACTGAAGCTTTCTTT. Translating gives CASSQDLITGGTEAFF.

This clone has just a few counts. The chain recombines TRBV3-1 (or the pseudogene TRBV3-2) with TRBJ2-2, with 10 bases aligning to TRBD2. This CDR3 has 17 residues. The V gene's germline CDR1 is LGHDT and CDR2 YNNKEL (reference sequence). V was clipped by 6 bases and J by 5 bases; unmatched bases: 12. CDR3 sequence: CASSQRASGRRTGELFF. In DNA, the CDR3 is TGTGCCAGCAGTCAAAGGGCTAGCGGGAGACGGACCGGGGAGCTGTTTTTT.

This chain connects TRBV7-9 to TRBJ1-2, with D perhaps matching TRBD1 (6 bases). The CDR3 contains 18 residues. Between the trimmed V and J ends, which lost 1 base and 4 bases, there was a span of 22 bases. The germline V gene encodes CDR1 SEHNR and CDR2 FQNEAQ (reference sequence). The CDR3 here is CASSLGGGRGAGGYGYTF. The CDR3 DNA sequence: TGTGCCAGCAGCTTAGGCGGAGGCAGGGGAGCAGGAGGCTATGGCTACACCTTC.

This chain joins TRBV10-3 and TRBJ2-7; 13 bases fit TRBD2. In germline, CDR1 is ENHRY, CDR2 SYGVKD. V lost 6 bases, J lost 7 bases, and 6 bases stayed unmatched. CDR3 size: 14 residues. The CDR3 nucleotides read TGTGCCATCAGGGGGACTAGCGGGATTTTTGAGCAGTACTTC. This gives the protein CAIRGTSGIFEQYF.

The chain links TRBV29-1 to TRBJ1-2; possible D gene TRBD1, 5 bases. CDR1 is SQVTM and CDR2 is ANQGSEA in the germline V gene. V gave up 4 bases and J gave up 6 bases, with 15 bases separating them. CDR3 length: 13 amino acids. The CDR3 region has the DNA TGCAGCGTTGGGGGGTCGGGGGTAGATGGCTACACCTTC. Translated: CSVGGSGVDGYTF.

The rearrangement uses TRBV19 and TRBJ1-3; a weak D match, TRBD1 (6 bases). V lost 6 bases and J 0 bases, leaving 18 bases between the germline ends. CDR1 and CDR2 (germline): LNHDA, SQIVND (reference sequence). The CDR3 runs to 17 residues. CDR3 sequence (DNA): TGTGCCAGTAGGGGAACAGGGCCCTTGAGCTCTGGAAACACCATATATTTT. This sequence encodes CASRGTGPLSSGNTIYF.

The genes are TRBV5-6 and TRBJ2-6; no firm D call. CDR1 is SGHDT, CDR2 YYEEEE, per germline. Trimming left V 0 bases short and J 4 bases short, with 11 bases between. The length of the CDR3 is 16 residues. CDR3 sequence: CASSLGQTGGANVLTF. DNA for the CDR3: TGTGCCAGCAGCTTGGGGCAGACTGGCGGGGCCAACGTCCTGACTTTC.

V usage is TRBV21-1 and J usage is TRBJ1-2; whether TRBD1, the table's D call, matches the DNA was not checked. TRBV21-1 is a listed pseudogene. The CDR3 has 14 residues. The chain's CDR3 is CASREGTEYYGYTF. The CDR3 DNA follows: TGTGCCAGCAGGGAAGGGACAGAATACTATGGCTACACCTTC.

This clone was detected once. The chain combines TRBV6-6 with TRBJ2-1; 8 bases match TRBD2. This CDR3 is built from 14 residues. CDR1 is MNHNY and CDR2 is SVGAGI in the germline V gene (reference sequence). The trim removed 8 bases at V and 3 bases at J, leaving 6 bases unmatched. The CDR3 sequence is CASAGTRHYNEQFF. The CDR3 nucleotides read TGTGCCAGCGCCGGGACTAGACACTACAATGAGCAGTTCTTC.

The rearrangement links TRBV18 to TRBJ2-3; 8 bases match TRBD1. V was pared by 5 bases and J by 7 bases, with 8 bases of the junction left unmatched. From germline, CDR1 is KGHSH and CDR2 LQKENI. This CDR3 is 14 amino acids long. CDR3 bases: TGTGCCAGCTCATTACAGGGGGACCTAAATACGCAGTATTTT. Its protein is CASSLQGDLNTQYF.

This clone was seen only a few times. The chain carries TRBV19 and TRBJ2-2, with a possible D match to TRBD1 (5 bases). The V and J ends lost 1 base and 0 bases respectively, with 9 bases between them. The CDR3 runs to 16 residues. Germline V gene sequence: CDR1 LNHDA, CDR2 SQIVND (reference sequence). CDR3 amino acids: CASSIAGPTNTGELFF. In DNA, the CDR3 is TGTGCCAGTAGTATAGCAGGGCCCACGAACACCGGGGAGCTGTTTTTT.

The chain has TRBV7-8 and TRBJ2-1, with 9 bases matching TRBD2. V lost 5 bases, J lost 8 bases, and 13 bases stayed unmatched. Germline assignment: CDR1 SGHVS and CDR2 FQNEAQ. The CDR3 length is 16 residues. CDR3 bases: TGTGCCAGCAGCCGAAGGGTAGCGGGAGAGAGCGATGAGCAGTTCTTC. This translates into CASSRRVAGESDEQFF.

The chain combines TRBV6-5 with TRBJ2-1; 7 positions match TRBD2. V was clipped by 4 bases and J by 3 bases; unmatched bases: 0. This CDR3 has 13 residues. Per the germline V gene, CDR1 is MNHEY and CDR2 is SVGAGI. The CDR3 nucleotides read TGTGCCAGCAGTTGGGAGGGCTACAATGAGCAGTTCTTC. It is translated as CASSWEGYNEQFF.

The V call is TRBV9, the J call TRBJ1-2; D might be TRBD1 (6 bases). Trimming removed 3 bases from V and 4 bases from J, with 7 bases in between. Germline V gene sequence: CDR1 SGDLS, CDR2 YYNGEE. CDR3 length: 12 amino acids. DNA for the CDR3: TGTGCCAGCAGCGAGGACAGCTATGGCTACACCTTC. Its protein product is CASSEDSYGYTF.

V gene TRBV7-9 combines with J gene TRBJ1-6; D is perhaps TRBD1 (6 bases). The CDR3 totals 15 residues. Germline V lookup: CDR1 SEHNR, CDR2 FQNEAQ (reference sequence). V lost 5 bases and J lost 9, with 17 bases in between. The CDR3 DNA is TGTGCCAGCAGCCCGGAGACAGGAAAGGGTTCACCCCTCCACTTT. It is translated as CASSPETGKGSPLHF.

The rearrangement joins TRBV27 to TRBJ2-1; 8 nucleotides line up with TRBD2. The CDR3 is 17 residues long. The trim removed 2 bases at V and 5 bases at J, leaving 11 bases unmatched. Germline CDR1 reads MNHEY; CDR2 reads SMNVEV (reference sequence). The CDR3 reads CASSLRTLAGGNNEQFF. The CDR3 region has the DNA TGTGCCAGCAGTTTAAGAACTTTGGCGGGGGGAAACAATGAGCAGTTCTTC.

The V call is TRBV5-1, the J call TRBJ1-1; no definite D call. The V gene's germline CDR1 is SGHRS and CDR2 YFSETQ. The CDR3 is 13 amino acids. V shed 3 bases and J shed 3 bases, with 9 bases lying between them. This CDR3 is CASSSTRDTEAFF. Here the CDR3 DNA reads TGCGCCAGCAGCTCCACTCGGGACACTGAAGCTTTCTTT.

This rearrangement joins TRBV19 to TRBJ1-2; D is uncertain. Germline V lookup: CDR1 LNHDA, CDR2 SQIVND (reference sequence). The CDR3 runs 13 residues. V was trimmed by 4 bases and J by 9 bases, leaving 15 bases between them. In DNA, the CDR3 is TGTGCCAGTAGTAGTCCGTCAGGAAATAGCTACACCTTC. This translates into CASSSPSGNSYTF.

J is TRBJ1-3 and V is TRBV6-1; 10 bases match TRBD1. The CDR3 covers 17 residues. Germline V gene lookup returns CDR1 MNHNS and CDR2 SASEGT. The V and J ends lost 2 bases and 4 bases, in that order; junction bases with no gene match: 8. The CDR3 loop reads CASSELETGGAGNTIYF. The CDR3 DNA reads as TGTGCCAGCAGTGAACTTGAGACAGGGGGCGCAGGAAACACCATATATTTT.

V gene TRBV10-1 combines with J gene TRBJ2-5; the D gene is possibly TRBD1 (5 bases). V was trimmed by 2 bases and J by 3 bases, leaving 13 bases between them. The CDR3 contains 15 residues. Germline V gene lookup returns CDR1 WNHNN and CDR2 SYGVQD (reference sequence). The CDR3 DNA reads TGCGCCAGCAGTGAGAGGGGTCCAGGGAAAGAGACCCAGTACTTC. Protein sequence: CASSERGPGKETQYF.

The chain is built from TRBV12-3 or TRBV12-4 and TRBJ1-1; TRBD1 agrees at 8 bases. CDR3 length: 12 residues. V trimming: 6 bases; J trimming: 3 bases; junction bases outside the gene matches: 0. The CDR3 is CASRTGDTEAFF. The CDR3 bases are TGTGCCAGCAGGACAGGGGACACTGAAGCTTTCTTT.

This CDR3 is CASSLAENTEAFF. The CDR3 DNA reads TGTGCCAGCAGCTTGGCCGAGAACACTGAAGCTTTCTTT. The chain uses TRBV7-3 and TRBJ1-1; D call uncertain. The CDR3 is 13 amino acids. Per germline, CDR1 SGHTA and CDR2 FQGTGA. V dropped 3 bases and J dropped 1 base, with 6 bases sitting between them.

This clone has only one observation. CDR3 amino acids: CAISEKGAPGSPLHF. Written as DNA, the CDR3 is TGTGCCATCAGTGAGAAGGGGGCGCCGGGGTCACCCCTCCACTTT. This chain links TRBV10-3 with TRBJ1-6; TRBD1 agrees at 7 bases. Germline V gene data show CDR1 as ENHRY and CDR2 as SYGVKD. The V and J ends lost 2 bases and 10 bases, in that order; junction bases with no gene match: 8. This CDR3 spans 15 amino acids.

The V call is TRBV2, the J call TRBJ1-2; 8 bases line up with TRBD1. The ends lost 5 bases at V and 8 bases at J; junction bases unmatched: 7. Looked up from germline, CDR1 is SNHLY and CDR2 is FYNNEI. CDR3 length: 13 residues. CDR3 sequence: CASSLTGARGYTF. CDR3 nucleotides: TGTGCCAGCAGTTTGACAGGGGCTAGGGGCTACACCTTC.

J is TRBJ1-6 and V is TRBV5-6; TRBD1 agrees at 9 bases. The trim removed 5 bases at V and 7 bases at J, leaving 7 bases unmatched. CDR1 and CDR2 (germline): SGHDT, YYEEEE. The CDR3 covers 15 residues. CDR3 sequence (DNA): TGTGCCAGCAGGAACGACAGGGGGACGAATTCACCCCTCCACTTT. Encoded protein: CASRNDRGTNSPLHF. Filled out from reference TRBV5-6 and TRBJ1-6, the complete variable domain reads DAGVTQSPTHLIKTRGQQVTLRCSPKSGHDTVSWYQQALGQGPQFIFQYYEEEERQRGNFPDRFSGHQFPNYSSELNVNALLLGDSALYLCASRNDRGTNSPLHFGNGTRLTVT.

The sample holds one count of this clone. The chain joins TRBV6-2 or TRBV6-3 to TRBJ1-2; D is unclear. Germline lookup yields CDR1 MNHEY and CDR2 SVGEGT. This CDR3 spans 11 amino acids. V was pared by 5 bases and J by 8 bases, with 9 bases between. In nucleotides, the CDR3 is TGTGCCAGCAGTACCCGAGAGGGCTACACCTTC. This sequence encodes CASSTREGYTF.

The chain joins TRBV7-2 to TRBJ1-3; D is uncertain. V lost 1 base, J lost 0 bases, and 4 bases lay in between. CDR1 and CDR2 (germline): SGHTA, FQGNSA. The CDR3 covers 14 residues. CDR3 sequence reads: CASSLGLSGNTIYF. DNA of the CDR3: TGTGCCAGCAGCTTAGGGCTCTCTGGAAACACCATATATTTT.

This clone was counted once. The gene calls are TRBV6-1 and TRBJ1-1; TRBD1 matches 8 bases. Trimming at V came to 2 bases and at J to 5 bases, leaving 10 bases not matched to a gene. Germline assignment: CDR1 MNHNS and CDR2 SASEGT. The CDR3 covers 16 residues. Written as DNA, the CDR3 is TGTGCCAGCAGTGAACCAGGGGGCGCGGGAGGGACTGAAGCTTTCTTT. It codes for CASSEPGGAGGTEAFF.